Described below is a single T cell receptor beta chain sequence and its context. The antigen is not known. This sample was taken from a study of cytomegalovirus exposure and HLA in healthy donors. Study-level background: An earlier analysis identified approximately 110 million unique TCR beta sequences in about 200 million T cells. Study-level results: The classifier was said to identify cytomegalovirus status with high specificity and sensitivity. Per a later analysis, HLA-associated TCR beta chains showed more clonal expansion than other, equally common TCR beta chains.

A multiplex PCR was run with 60 Vbeta primers and 13 Jbeta primers. Measured with immunoSEQ multiplex PCR; TCRdb has only the in-frame clones, and not every one. The sample has more than 65,000 clones, roughly 86% seen once. The CDR3 totals 13 residues. Germline values: CDR1 MNHNS, CDR2 SASEGT. Germline trimming cut 4 bases from V and 9 bases from J; bases unmatched to any gene: 5. Donors likely had unrecorded immune exposures despite being nominally healthy when sampled. Sequenced input: PBMCs. This rearrangement joins TRBV6-1 to TRBJ2-1; 8 positions agree with TRBD2. The receptor was derived from a man between 18 and 35 years old in good health and CMV-seronegative. The CDR3 nucleotides are TGTGCCAGCAGTGTGAATCTAGCGGGTGAGCAGTTCTTC. It encodes CASSVNLAGEQFF.